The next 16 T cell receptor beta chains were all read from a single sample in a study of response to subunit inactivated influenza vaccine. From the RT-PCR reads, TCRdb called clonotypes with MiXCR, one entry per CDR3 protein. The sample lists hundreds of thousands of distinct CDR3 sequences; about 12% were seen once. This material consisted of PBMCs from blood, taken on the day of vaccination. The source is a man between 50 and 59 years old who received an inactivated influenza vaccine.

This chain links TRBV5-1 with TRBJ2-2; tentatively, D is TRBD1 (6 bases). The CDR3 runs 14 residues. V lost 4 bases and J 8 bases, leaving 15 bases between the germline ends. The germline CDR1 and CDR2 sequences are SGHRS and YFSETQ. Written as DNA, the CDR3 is TGCGCCAGCAGCACCGGACAGATGAGGGGGGAGCTGTTTTTT. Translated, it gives CASSTGQMRGELFF.

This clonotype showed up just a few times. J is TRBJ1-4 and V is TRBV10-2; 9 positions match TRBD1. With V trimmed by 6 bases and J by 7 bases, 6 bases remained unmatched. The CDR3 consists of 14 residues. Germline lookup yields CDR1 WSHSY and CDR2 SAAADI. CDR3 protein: CASRATGGSEKLFF. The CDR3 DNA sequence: TGCGCCAGCAGAGCGACAGGGGGGAGTGAAAAACTGTTTTTT.

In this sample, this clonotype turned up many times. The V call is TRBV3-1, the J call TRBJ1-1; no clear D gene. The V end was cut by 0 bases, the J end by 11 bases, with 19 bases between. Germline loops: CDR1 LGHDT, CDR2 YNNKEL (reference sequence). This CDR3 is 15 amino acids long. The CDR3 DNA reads TGTGCCAGCAGCCAAGATCTCACTTTGTCCGGAGGCGCTTTCTTT. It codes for CASSQDLTLSGGAFF.

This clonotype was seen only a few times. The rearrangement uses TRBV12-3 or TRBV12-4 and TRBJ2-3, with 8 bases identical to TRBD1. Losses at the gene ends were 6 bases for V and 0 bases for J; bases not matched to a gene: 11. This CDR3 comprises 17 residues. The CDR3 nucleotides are TGTGCCAGCAGCCCCACAGGACAGGGACTGAGCACAGATACGCAGTATTTT. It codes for CASSPTGQGLSTDTQYF.

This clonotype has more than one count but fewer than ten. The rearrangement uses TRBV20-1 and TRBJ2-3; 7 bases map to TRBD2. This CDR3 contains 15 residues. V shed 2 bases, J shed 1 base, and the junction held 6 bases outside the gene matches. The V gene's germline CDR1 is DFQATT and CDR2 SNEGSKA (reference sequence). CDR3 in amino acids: CSARTASGRTDTQYF. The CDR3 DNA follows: TGCAGTGCTAGAACGGCTAGCGGTCGCACAGATACGCAGTATTTT.

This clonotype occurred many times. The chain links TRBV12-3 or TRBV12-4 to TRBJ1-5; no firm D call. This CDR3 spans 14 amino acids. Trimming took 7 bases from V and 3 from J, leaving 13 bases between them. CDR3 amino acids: CASNSDGFNQPQHF. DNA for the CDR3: TGTGCCAGCAATTCTGACGGTTTCAATCAGCCCCAGCATTTT.

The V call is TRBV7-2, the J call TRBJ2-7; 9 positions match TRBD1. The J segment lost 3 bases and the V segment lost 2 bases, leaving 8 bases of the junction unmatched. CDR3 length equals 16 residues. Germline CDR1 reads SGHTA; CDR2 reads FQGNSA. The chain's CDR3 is CASSLFPGQGIYEQYF. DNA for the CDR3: TGTGCCAGCAGCTTATTTCCGGGACAGGGTATCTACGAGCAGTACTTC. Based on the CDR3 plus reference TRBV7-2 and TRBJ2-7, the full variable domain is GAGVSQSPSNKVTEKGKDVELRCDPISGHTALYWYRQSLGQGLEFLIYFQGNSAPDKSGLPSDRFSAERTGGSVSTLTIQRTQQEDSAVYLCASSLFPGQGIYEQYFGPGTRLTVT.

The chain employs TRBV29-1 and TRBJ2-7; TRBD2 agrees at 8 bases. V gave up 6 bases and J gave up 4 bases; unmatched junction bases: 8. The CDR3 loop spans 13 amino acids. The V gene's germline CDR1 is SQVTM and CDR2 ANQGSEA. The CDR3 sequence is CSVREAGAYEQYF. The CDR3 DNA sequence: TGCAGCGTGAGGGAAGCGGGAGCGTACGAGCAGTACTTC.

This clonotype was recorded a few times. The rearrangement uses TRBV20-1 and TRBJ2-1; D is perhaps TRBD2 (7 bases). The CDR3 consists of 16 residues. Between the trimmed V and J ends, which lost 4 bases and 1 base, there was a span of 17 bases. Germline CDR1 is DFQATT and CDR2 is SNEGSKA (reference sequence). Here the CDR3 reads CSAKGGGLRSYNEQFF. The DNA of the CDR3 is TGCAGTGCTAAAGGGGGGGGGCTGAGGTCCTACAATGAGCAGTTCTTC.

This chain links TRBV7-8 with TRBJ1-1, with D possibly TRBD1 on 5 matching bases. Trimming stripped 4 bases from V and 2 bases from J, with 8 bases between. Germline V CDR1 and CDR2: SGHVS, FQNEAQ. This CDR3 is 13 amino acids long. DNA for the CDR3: TGTGCCAGCAGCTCGGACACCAACACTGAAGCTTTCTTT. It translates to CASSSDTNTEAFF. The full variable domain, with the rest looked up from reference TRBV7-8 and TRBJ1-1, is GAGVSQSPRYKVAKRGQDVALRCDPISGHVSLFWYQQALGQGPEFLTYFQNEAQLDKSGLPSDRFFAERPEGSVSTLKIQRTQQEDSAVYLCASSSDTNTEAFFGQGTRLTVV.

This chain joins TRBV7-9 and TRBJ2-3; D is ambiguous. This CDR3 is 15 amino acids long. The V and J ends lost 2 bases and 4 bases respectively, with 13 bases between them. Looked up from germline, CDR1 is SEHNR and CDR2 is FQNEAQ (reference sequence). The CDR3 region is CASSLSLGMADTQYF. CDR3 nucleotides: TGTGCCAGCAGCTTATCGCTGGGGATGGCAGATACGCAGTATTTT.

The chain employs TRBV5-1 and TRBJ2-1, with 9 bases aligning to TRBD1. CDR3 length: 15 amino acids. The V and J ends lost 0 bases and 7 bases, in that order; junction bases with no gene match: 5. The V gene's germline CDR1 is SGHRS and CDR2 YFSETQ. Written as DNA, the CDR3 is TGCGCCAGCAGCTTGGATAGACAGGGGGTAAATGAGCAGTTCTTC. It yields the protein CASSLDRQGVNEQFF.

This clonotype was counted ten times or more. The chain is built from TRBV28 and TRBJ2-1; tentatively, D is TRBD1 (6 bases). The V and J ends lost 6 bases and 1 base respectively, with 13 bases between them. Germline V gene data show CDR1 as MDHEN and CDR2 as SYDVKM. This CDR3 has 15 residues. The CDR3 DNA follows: TGTGCCAGCAGAAGGGGGTACGGTTCCTACAATGAGCAGTTCTTC. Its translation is CASRRGYGSYNEQFF.

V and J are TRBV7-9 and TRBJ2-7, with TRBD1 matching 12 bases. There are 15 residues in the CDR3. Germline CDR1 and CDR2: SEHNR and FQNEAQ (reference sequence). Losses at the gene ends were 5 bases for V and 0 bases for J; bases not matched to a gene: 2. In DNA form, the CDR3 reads TGTGCCAGCAGCGGGGGACAGGGGGCCTCCTACGAGCAGTACTTC. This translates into CASSGGQGASYEQYF.

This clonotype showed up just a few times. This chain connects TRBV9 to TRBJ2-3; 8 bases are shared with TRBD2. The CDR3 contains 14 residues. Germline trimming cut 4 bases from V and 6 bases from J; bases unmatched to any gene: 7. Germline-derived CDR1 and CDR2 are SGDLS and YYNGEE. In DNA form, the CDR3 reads TGTGCCAGCAGCCCGAAGGGACTAGTGGATACGCAGTATTTT. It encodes CASSPKGLVDTQYF.

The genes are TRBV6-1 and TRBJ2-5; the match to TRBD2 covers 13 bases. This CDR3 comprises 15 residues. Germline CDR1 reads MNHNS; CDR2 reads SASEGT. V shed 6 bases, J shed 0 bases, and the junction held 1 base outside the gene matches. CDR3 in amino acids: CASSGLAGDQETQYF. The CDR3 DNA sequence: TGTGCCAGCAGCGGACTAGCGGGAGACCAAGAGACCCAGTACTTC.